Given below is one T cell receptor beta chain in context. This CDR3 region has 12 residues. V lost 3 bases and J lost 7, with 6 bases in between. Germline values: CDR1 SNHLY, CDR2 FYNNEI. These data belong to a study of blood T cell repertoires in COVID-19. About the research overall: Acute and convalescent COVID-19 specimens originated in the United States, Italy and Spain. T cells, B-cell-depleted T cells, or PBMCs provided the cDNA or gDNA that served as material.

Per the study methods: Researchers report that nucleated cell counts were estimated from reference gene primer amplification. The assay was immunoSEQ multiplex PCR, and TCRdb's table has in-frame clones only and misses some. Clone size and the V and J calls come from that table; the DNA yielded D and trimming. Seen here are some 150,000 clones, 70% to 85% observed once, and the top ten hold about 1.2%. This sequence originates from a man aged 60-69 years who had recovered from COVID-19. Specimen: peripheral blood. This chain joins TRBV2 and TRBJ2-2; D possibly corresponds to TRBD2 (6 bases). CDR3 residues: CASSDGGGELFF. Written as DNA, the CDR3 is TGTGCCAGCAGTGACGGGGGCGGGGAGCTGTTTTTT. Full variable domain (remainder filled in from reference TRBV2 and TRBJ2-2): EPEVTQTPSHQVTQMGQEVILRCVPISNHLYFYWYRQILGQKVEFLVSFYNNEISEKSEIFDDQFSVERPDGSNFTLKIRSTKLEDSAMYFCASSDGGGELFFGEGSRLTVL.